The sample holds one count of the clone carrying this T cell receptor beta chain. Germline V gene sequence: CDR1 SGDLS, CDR2 YYNGEE. The trim removed 4 bases at V and 9 bases at J, leaving 14 bases unmatched. CDR3 length equals 16 residues. This record comes from a study of blood T cell repertoires in COVID-19. Overall study: Both acute and convalescent COVID-19 samples were obtained from the United States, Italy and Spain. From T cells, B-cell-depleted T cells, or PBMCs came the material, which was cDNA or gDNA.

Source study methods: The authors estimated nucleated cell counts from reference gene primer amplification. Only in-frame clones appear in the TCRdb table, and some are missing; sequencing was by immunoSEQ multiplex PCR. The V and J calls and clone size come from that table; D and trimming were worked out from the DNA. Here the sample spans 30,000 to 35,000 clones, around nine tenths being singletons. J is TRBJ2-1 and V is TRBV9; TRBD2 matches at 9 bases. This TCR was sampled from a human donor in a cohort sampled during active COVID-19. Sequencing was done on a sample of peripheral blood. The CDR3 DNA reads TGTGCCAGCAGCCCTAATCTCATAGCGGGAGTCGGTGAGCAGTTCTTC. Translating gives CASSPNLIAGVGEQFF.